These 21 T cell receptor beta chains were all obtained from the same sample, sequenced in a study of T-cell reconstitution after alpha-beta-depleted transplantation in children. During its preparation, the TCRbeta library received unique molecular identifiers. TCRdb reprocessed the PCR reads with MiXCR, giving one entry per CDR3 protein. The sample consists of 300,000 or so distinct CDR3 sequences, more than 8% of them appearing once. The material was PBMCs from the stem cell graft donor, obtained from the stem cell graft. Receptor source: a human donor who donated a stem cell graft to a child with SCID.

This clonotype was observed a few times. The chain has TRBV3-1 and TRBJ1-4; no definite D call. The V and J ends lost 0 bases and 8 bases respectively, with 7 bases between them. The CDR3 has 13 residues. Per germline, CDR1 LGHDT and CDR2 YNNKEL (reference sequence). The CDR3 DNA reads TGTGCCAGCAGCCAAGAGGGTCGGGAAAAACTGTTTTTT. This translates into CASSQEGREKLFF.

This clonotype was counted many times. This chain uses TRBV5-4 with TRBJ1-1; perhaps TRBD1 as D (6 bases). The CDR3 covers 15 residues. Germline V gives CDR1 SGHNT, CDR2 YYREEE (reference sequence). V was trimmed by 4 bases and J by 8 bases, leaving 21 bases between them. DNA for the CDR3: TGTGCCAGCAGCCCTGGGACACACACTACCAAAGAAGCTTTCTTT. Its translation: CASSPGTHTTKEAFF.

Only a few counts were recorded for this clonotype. The chain couples TRBV5-1 to TRBJ2-1; 9 nucleotides line up with TRBD2. Trimming took 4 bases from V and 4 from J; bases not matched to a gene: 9. Germline values: CDR1 SGHRS, CDR2 YFSETQ. The length of the CDR3 is 16 residues. The CDR3 nucleotides read TGCGCCAGCAGCCCAGGCGGGGGGGCCTCGTACAATGAGCAGTTCTTC. Protein product: CASSPGGGASYNEQFF.

This clonotype was seen ten or more times. The genes are TRBV5-1 and TRBJ1-2; D is perhaps TRBD1 (6 bases). The ends were cut back, 4 bases at V and 4 bases at J, with 14 bases in the middle. The CDR3 runs 14 residues. Germline-derived CDR1 and CDR2 are SGHRS and YFSETQ. CDR3 protein: CASSRTGTSYGYTF. DNA for the CDR3: TGCGCCAGCAGCAGAACAGGGACCAGCTATGGCTACACCTTC.

This clonotype has just a few counts. The chain employs TRBV10-3 and TRBJ1-1; D is undetermined. The CDR3 runs 13 residues. Per germline, CDR1 ENHRY and CDR2 SYGVKD. The V end was cut by 5 bases, the J end by 3 bases, with 10 bases between. This chain's CDR3 is CAISPLADTEAFF. CDR3 DNA: TGTGCCATCAGTCCCCTGGCGGACACTGAAGCTTTCTTT.

This clonotype came up a few times. CDR3 residues: CAIREQGYGYTF. The CDR3 nucleotides are TGTGCCATCAGAGAACAGGGGTATGGCTACACCTTC. V is TRBV10-3 and J is TRBJ1-2; 7 bases are a match to TRBD1. CDR3 size: 12 residues. V was clipped by 6 bases and J by 5 bases; unmatched bases: 3. Germline CDR1 reads ENHRY; CDR2 reads SYGVKD.

The chain couples TRBV20-1 to TRBJ1-6; D is possibly TRBD1 (6 bases). CDR3 length: 13 amino acids. Between the trimmed V and J ends, which lost 3 bases and 8 bases, there was a span of 11 bases. Germline-derived CDR1 and CDR2 are DFQATT and SNEGSKA (reference sequence). CDR3 DNA: TGCAGTGCTAGGTGGGGGCGTGATTCACCCCTCCACTTT. It is translated as CSARWGRDSPLHF.

This clonotype has a count of ten or more. The chain carries TRBV3-1 and TRBJ2-5, with D unresolved. The CDR3 has 13 residues. Trimming cost V 1 base and J 1 base, with 4 bases left between them. Germline V gives CDR1 LGHDT, CDR2 YNNKEL (reference sequence). The CDR3 protein is CASSQGTQETQYF. The CDR3 region has the DNA TGTGCCAGCAGCCAAGGGACCCAAGAGACCCAGTACTTC.

There are a few counts of this clonotype. Germline is not matched at one junction end, which may reflect a read error. The chain employs TRBV5-5 and TRBJ2-1; 7 bases line up with TRBD2. Germline CDR1 and CDR2: SGHKS and YYEKEE (reference sequence). The CDR3 covers 15 residues. DNA for the CDR3: TGTGCCAGAAGCTTAGGAACTAGCGACTACAATGAGCAGTTCTTC. Translating it yields CARSLGTSDYNEQFF. Using reference TRBV5-5 and TRBJ2-1 for the parts outside the CDR3, the full variable domain is DAGVTQSPTHLIKTRGQQVTLRCSPISGHKSVSWYQQVLGQGPQFIFQYYEKEERGRGNFPDRFSARQFPNYSSELNVNALLLGDSALYLCARSLGTSDYNEQFFGPGTRLTVL.

This clonotype was seen only a few times. V and J are TRBV5-1 and TRBJ1-2; D is uncertain. Germline V gene data show CDR1 as SGHRS and CDR2 as YFSETQ. V was shortened by 0 bases and J by 4 bases, with 7 bases between the two germline ends. This CDR3 spans 13 amino acids. In DNA form, the CDR3 reads TGCGCCAGCAGCTTGGATCCTTCCTATGGCTACACCTTC. Translating it yields CASSLDPSYGYTF.

The V gene is TRBV6-5, the J gene TRBJ1-4, with a tentative D call TRBD1 (6 bases). V was cut by 6 bases and J by 5 bases, with 10 bases left in between. Germline lookup yields CDR1 MNHEY and CDR2 SVGAGI. This CDR3 region has 13 residues. CDR3 sequence reads: CASSSQGNEKLFF. Here the CDR3 DNA reads TGTGCCAGCAGCTCACAGGGAAATGAAAAACTGTTTTTT.

This clonotype was detected a few times. V usage is TRBV7-2 and J usage is TRBJ1-1, with D maybe TRBD1 (5 bases). V shed 5 bases and J shed 4 bases, with 14 bases lying between them. Per germline, CDR1 SGHTA and CDR2 FQGNSA. The CDR3 totals 14 residues. CDR3 in DNA: TGTGCCAGCAGCCGCCCGGGGGTTGGCACTGAAGCTTTCTTT. Translation: CASSRPGVGTEAFF.

The J gene is TRBJ1-2, the V gene TRBV29-1; D gene unclear. V was clipped by 6 bases and J by 1 base, with 9 bases between them. Germline-derived CDR1 and CDR2 are SQVTM and ANQGSEA. CDR3 size: 12 residues. CDR3 amino acids: CSVVPGNYGYTF. For the CDR3, the DNA is TGCAGCGTGGTTCCGGGTAACTATGGCTACACCTTC.

The chain is built from TRBV5-1 and TRBJ2-3, with 13 bases fitting TRBD2. With 0 bases clipped from V and 8 bases from J, the junction kept 9 bases outside the gene matches. CDR1 is SGHRS, CDR2 YFSETQ, per germline. The CDR3 extends over 17 amino acids. Here the CDR3 reads CASSLVTSGGAEATQYF. The CDR3 DNA reads TGCGCCAGCAGCTTGGTTACTAGCGGGGGGGCCGAGGCTACGCAGTATTTT.

In regard to this clonotype: At one boundary the junction diverges from the germline segment, which might be a read error. The chain combines TRBV3-1 with TRBJ2-3, with a possible D match to TRBD1 (7 bases). In germline, CDR1 is LGHDT, CDR2 YNNKEL (reference sequence). The CDR3 has 15 residues. The CDR3 DNA sequence: TGTGCCACCAGCAAACAGGGGACTTGGACAGATACGCAGTATTTT. Translating gives CATSKQGTWTDTQYF.

This clonotype has more than one count but fewer than ten. CDR3 in amino acids: CASSFGSGGTDTQYF. The DNA for the CDR3 is TGTGCCAGCAGTTTTGGTAGCGGAGGCACAGATACGCAGTATTTT. This chain links TRBV12-3 or TRBV12-4 with TRBJ2-3, with D perhaps matching TRBD2 (6 bases). Trimming removed 3 bases at V and 1 base at J, with 11 bases between. CDR3 length: 15 amino acids.

This clonotype appeared many times. The V gene is TRBV12-3 or TRBV12-4, the J gene TRBJ2-7, with a possible D match to TRBD1 (6 bases). This CDR3 region has 13 residues. V lost 6 bases, J lost 3 bases, and 12 bases lay in between. DNA of the CDR3: TGTGCCAGCAGCTCAGGGACAAACTACGAGCAGTACTTC. Its translation is CASSSGTNYEQYF.

This clonotype was counted only a few times. V usage is TRBV14 and J usage is TRBJ1-2; unclear D gene. The length of the CDR3 is 16 residues. Trimming shortened V by 0 bases and J by 4 bases, and 15 bases separated the two germline ends. Germline values: CDR1 SGHDN, CDR2 FVKESK. The DNA for the CDR3 is TGTGCCAGCAGCCAAGAACTCTCCGAGACGGGCTATGGCTACACCTTC. Translated, it gives CASSQELSETGYGYTF.

The chain joins TRBV15 to TRBJ2-7; no clear D gene. Deletions cut 0 bases from V and 0 bases from J, with 15 bases between. Germline V gene data show CDR1 as LNHNV and CDR2 as YYDKDF (reference sequence). This CDR3 region has 17 residues. The CDR3 DNA follows: TGTGCCACCAGCAGAGATGGGAAACCCCCTAACTCCTACGAGCAGTACTTC. Encoded protein: CATSRDGKPPNSYEQYF.

This clonotype has only a few counts. The J gene is TRBJ2-1, the V gene TRBV5-1; 7 positions match TRBD1. The germline V gene has CDR1 SGHRS and CDR2 YFSETQ. This CDR3 contains 15 residues. V lost 3 bases, J lost 1 base, and 4 bases stayed unmatched. CDR3 coding DNA: TGCGCCAGCAGCTCCCGGGACAGTTCCTACAATGAGCAGTTCTTC. It codes for CASSSRDSSYNEQFF.

The gene calls are TRBV10-3 and TRBJ2-6; possible D gene TRBD2, 5 bases. The germline V gene encodes CDR1 ENHRY and CDR2 SYGVKD. Between the trimmed V and J ends, which lost 2 bases and 0 bases, there was a span of 14 bases. The CDR3 extends over 18 amino acids. CDR3 coding DNA: TGTGCCATCAGTGAGAGGGCAGTCGGACTCTCTGGGGCCAACGTCCTGACTTTC. Protein product: CAISERAVGLSGANVLTF.